This TCR beta chain was recovered during a study of blood T cell repertoires in COVID-19. Assay used: immunoSEQ multiplex PCR; TCRdb lists only in-frame clones, some missing. The sample holds around 160,000 clones, about nine tenths seen once. Sequencing was done on a sample of PBMCs or T cells enriched from blood (not recorded which). The clonotype comes from a woman aged 40 to 50 who had been exposed to COVID-19.

The CDR3 here is CASSQDYRTDYEQYF. The CDR3 DNA sequence: TGCGCCAGCAGCCAAGACTACCGCACCGACTACGAGCAGTACTTC. This sequence joins TRBV4-1 and TRBJ2-7; D call uncertain. V shed 0 bases and J shed 3 bases, with 12 bases lying between them. CDR1 MGHRA and CDR2 YSYEKL come from the germline V gene. The CDR3 spans 15 residues.